This T cell receptor (beta chain) was sequenced in a study of beta chain features in type 1 diabetes. This clone was seen a handful of times. Expressed TCRB transcripts were sequenced, since all the RNA that had been isolated was reverse transcribed. Generated by immunoSEQ multiplex PCR, the TCRdb table keeps only in-frame clones and is missing some. The table shows just under 150,000 clones, with over 9.5% occurring only once. Germline V gene lookup returns CDR1 LGHNA and CDR2 YSLEER. J lost 1 base, V lost 0 bases, and 2 bases had no gene match. This CDR3 comprises 17 residues. Source material: naive CD4+ T cells from blood. J is TRBJ2-3 and V is TRBV4-3; 12 nucleotides agree with TRBD2. The TCR comes from a man between 18 and 35 years old in good health. The CDR3 DNA is TGCGCCAGCAGCCAAGATCGGACTAGCGGGGGCACAGATACGCAGTATTTT. Amino acids: CASSQDRTSGGTDTQYF.